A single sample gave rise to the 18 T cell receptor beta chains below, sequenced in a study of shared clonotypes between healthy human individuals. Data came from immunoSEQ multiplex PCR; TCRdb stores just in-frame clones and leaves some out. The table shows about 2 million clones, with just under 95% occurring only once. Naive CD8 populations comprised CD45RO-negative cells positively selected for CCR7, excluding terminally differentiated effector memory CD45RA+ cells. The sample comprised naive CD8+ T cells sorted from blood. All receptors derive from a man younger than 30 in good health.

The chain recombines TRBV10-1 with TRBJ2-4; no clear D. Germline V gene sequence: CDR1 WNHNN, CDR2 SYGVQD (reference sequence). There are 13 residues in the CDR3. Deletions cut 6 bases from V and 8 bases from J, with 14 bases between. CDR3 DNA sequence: TGCGCCAGCAGCGCCGGCCAGTGGGACATTCAGTACTTC. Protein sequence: CASSAGQWDIQYF.

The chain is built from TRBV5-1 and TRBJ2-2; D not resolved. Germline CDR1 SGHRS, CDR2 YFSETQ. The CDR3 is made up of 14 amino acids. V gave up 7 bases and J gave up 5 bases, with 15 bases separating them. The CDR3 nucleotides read TGCGCCAGCGGTCCGGGTCCGGATACCGGGGAGCTGTTTTTT. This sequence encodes CASGPGPDTGELFF.

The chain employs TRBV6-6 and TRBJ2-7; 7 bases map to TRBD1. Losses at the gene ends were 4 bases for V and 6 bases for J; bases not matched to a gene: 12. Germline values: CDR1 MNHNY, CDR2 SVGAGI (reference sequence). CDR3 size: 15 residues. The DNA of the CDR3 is TGTGCCAGCAGTTTCCCGACAGGGCTTGCGAGCGAGCAGTACTTC. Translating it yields CASSFPTGLASEQYF.

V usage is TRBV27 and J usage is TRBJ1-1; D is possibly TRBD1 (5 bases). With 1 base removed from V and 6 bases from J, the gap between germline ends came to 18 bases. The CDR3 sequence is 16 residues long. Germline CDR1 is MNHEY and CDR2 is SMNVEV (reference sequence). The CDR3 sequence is CASSLLAAGGGAEAFF. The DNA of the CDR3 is TGTGCCAGCAGTTTATTAGCGGCCGGGGGAGGCGCTGAAGCTTTCTTT.

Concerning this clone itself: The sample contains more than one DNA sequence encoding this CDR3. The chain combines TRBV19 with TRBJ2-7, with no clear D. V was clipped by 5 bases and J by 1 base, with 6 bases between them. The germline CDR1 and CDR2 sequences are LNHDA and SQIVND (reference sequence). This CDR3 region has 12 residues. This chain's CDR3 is CASSQDSYEQYF. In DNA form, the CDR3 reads TGTGCCAGTAGTCAGGATTCCTACGAGCAGTACTTC.

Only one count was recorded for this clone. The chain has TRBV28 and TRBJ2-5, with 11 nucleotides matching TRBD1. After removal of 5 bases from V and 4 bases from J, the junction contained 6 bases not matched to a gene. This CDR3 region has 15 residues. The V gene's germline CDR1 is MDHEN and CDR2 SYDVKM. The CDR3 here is CASSPRDRGTETQYF. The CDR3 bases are TGTGCCAGCAGTCCCCGGGACAGGGGGACAGAGACCCAGTACTTC.

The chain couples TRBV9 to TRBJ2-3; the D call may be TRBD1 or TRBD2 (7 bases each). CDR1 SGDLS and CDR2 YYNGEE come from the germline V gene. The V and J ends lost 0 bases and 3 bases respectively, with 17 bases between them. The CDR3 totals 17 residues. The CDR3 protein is CASSVERDRPPTDTQYF. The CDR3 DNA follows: TGTGCCAGCAGCGTAGAGCGGGACAGACCTCCGACAGATACGCAGTATTTT.

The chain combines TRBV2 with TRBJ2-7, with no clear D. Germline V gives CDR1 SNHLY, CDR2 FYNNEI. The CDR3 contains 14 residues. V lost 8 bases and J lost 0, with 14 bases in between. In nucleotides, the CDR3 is TGTGCCAGCCTGTTCGGCTCGAGCTCCTACGAGCAGTACTTC. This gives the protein CASLFGSSSYEQYF.

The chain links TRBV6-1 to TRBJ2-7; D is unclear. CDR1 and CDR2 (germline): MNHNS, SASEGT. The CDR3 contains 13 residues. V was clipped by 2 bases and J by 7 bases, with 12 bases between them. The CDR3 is CASSEWVYEEQYF. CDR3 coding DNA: TGTGCCAGCAGTGAATGGGTCTACGAAGAGCAGTACTTC.

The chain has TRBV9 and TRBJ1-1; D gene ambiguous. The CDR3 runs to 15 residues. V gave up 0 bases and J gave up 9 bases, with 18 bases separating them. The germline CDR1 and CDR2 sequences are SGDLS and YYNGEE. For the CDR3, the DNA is TGTGCCAGCAGCGTAGCTTTAGGGCCCTCTCCCCAAGCTTTCTTT. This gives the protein CASSVALGPSPQAFF.

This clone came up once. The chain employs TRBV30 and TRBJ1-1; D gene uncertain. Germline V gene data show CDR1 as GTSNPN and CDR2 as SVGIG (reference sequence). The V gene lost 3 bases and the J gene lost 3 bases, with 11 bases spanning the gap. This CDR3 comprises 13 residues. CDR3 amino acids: CAWSSGVDTEAFF. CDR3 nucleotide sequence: TGTGCCTGGAGCTCTGGGGTTGACACTGAAGCTTTCTTT. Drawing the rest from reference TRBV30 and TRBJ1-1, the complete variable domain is SQTIHQWPATLVQPVGSPLSLECTVEGTSNPNLYWYRQAAGRGLQLLFYSVGIGQISSEVPQNLSASRPQDRQFILSSKKLLLSDSGFYLCAWSSGVDTEAFFGQGTRLTVV.

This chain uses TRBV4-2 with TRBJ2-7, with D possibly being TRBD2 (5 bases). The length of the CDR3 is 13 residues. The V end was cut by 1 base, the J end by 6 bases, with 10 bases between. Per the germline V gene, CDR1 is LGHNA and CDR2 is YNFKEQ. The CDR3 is CASSQGGSLEQYF. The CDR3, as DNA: TGTGCCAGCAGCCAAGGAGGGTCCCTCGAGCAGTACTTC.

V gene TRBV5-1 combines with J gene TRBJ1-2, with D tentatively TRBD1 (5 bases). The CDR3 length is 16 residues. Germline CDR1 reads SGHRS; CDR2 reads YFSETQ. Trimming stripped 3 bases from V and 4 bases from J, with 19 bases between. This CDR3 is CASSSGTELGLYGYTF. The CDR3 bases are TGCGCCAGCAGCTCCGGGACGGAGCTCGGCCTCTATGGCTACACCTTC.

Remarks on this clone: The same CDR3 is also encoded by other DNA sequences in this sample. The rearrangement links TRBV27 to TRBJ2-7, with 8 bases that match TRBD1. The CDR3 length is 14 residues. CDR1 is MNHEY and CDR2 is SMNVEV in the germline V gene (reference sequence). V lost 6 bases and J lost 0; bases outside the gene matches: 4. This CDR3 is CASRTGTGSYEQYF. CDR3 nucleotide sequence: TGTGCCAGCAGGACCGGGACAGGCTCCTACGAGCAGTACTTC.

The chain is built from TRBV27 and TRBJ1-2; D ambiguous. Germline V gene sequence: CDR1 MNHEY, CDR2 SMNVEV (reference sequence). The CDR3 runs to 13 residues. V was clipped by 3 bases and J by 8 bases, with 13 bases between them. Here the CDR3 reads CASSLVRGGGYTF. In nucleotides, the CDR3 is TGTGCCAGCAGTTTGGTACGAGGAGGAGGCTACACCTTC.

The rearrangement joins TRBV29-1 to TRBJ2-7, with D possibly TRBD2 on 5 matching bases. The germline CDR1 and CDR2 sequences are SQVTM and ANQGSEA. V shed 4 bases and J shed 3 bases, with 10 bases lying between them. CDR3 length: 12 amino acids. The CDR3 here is CSVVGEDYEQYF. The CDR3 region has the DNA TGCAGCGTTGTCGGGGAAGACTACGAGCAGTACTTC.

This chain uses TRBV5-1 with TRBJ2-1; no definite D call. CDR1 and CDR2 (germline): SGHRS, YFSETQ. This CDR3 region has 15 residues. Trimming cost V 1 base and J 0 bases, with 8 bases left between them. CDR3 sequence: CASSLLDSSYNEQFF. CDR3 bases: TGCGCCAGCAGCTTGTTGGATAGCTCCTACAATGAGCAGTTCTTC.

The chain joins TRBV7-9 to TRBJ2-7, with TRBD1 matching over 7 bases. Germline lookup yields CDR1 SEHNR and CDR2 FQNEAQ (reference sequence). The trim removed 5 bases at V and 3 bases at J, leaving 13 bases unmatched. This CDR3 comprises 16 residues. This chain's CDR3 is CASSGGSGTVLYEQYF. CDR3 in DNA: TGTGCCAGCAGCGGGGGATCGGGGACAGTTCTCTACGAGCAGTACTTC.